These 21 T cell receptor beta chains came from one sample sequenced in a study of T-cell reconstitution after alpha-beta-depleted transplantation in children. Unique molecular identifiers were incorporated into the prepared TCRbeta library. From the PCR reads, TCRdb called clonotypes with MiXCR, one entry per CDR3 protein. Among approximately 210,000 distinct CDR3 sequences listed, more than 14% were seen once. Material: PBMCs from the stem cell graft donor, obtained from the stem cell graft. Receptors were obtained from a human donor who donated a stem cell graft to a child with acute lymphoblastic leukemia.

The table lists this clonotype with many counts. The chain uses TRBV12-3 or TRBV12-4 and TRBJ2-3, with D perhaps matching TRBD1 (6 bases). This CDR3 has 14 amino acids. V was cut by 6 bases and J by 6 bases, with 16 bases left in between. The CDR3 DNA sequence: TGTGCCAGCAGCTCCGGACAGCCCCTCGATACGCAGTATTTT. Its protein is CASSSGQPLDTQYF.

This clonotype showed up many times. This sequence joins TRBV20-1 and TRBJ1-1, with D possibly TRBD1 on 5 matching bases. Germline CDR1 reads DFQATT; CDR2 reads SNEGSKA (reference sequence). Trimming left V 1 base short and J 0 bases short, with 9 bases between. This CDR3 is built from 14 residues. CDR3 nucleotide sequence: TGCAGTGCTAGAGTCCCAGGGATGAACACTGAAGCTTTCTTT. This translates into CSARVPGMNTEAFF.

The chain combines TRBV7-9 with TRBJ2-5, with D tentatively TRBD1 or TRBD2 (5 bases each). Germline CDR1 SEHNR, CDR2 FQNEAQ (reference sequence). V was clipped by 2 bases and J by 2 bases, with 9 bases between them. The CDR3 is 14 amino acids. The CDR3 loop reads CASSLMGRQETQYF. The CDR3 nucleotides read TGTGCCAGCAGCTTAATGGGACGGCAAGAGACCCAGTACTTC. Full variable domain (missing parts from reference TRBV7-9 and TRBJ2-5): DTGVSQNPRHKITKRGQNVTFRCDPISEHNRLYWYRQTLGQGPEFLTYFQNEAQLEKSRLLSDRFSAERPKGSFSTLEIQRTEQGDSAMYLCASSLMGRQETQYFGPGTRLLVL.

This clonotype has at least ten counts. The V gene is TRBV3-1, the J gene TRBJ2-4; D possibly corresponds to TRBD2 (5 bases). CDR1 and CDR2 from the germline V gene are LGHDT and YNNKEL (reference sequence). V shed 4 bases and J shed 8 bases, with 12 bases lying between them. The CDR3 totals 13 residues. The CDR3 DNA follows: TGTGCCAGCAGCCCCACACTAGTTGACATTCAGTACTTC. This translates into CASSPTLVDIQYF.

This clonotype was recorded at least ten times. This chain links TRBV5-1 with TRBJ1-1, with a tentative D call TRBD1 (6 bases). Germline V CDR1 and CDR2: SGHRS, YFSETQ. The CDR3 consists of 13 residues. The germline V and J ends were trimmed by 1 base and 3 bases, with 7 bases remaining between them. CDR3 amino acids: CASSLKGDTEAFF. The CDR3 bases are TGCGCCAGCAGCTTGAAGGGGGACACTGAAGCTTTCTTT.

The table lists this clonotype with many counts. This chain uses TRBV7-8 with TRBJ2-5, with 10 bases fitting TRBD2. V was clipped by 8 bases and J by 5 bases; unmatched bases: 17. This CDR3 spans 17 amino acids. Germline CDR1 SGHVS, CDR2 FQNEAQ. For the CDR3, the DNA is TGTGCCAGCCACGCAGAAGGACTAGCGGCCCTCGGGGAGACCCAGTACTTC. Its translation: CASHAEGLAALGETQYF. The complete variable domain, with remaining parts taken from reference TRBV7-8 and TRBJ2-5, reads GAGVSQSPRYKVAKRGQDVALRCDPISGHVSLFWYQQALGQGPEFLTYFQNEAQLDKSGLPSDRFFAERPEGSVSTLKIQRTQQEDSAVYLCASHAEGLAALGETQYFGPGTRLLVL.

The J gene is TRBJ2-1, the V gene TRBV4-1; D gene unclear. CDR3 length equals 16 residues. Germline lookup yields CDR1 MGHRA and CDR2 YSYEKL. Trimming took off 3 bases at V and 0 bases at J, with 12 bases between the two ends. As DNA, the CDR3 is TGCGCCAGCAGCCACTCGGGCGGAAGCTCCTACAATGAGCAGTTCTTC. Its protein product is CASSHSGGSSYNEQFF.

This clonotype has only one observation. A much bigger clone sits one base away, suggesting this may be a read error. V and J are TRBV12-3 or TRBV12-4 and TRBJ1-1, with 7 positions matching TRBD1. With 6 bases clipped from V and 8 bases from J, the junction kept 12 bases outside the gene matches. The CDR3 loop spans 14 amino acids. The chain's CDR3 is CASSRTQGGREAFF. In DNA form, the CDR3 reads TGTGCCAGCAGCCGAACCCAGGGGGGGAGGGAAGCTTTCTTT.

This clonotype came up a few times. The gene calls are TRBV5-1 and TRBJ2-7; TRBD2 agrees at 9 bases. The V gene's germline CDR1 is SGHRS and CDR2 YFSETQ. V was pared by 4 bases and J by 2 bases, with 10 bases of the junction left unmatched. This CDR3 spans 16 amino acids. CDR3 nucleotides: TGCGCCAGCAGCACCGCATGGGCGGGAGGGCCCTACGAGCAGTACTTC. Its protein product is CASSTAWAGGPYEQYF.

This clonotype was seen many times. The CDR3 coding sequence is TGTGCCAGCAGCCCCCGAGTGTCAGGACCACCCCTCCACTTT. The encoded protein is CASSPRVSGPPLHF. The chain combines TRBV12-3 or TRBV12-4 with TRBJ1-6; D ambiguous. Deletions cut 6 bases from V and 11 bases from J, with 17 bases between. The CDR3 runs to 14 residues.

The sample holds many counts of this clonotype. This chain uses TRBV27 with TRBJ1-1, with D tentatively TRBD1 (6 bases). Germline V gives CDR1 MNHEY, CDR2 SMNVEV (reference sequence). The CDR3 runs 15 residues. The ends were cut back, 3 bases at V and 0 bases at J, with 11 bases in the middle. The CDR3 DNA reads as TGTGCCAGCAGTTTGGGACACCCTCTGAACACTGAAGCTTTCTTT. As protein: CASSLGHPLNTEAFF.

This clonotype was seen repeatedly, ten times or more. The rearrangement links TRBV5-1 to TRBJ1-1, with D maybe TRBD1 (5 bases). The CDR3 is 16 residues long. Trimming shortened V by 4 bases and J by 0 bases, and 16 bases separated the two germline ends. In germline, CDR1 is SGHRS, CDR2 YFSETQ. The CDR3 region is CASSATGPRMNTEAFF. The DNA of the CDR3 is TGCGCCAGCAGCGCCACAGGTCCACGCATGAACACTGAAGCTTTCTTT.

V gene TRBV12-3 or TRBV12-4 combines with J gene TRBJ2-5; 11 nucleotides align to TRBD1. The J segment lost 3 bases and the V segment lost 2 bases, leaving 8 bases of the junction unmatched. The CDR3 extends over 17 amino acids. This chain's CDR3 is CASSLRVWTGGEETQYF. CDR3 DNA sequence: TGTGCCAGCAGTTTAAGGGTTTGGACAGGGGGCGAAGAGACCCAGTACTTC.

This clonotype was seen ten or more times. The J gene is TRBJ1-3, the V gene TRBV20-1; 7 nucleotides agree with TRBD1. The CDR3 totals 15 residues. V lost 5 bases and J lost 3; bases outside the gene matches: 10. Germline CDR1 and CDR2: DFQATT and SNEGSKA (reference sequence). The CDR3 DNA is TGCAGTGCTGAAGAGACAGGGAATGGTGGAAACACCATATATTTT. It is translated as CSAEETGNGGNTIYF.

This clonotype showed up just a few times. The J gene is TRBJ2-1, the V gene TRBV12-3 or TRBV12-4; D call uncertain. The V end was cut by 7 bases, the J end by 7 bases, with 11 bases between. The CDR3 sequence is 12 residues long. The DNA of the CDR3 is TGTGCCAGCAAAAGGGTGGAGAATGAGCAGTTCTTC. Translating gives CASKRVENEQFF.

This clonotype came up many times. The CDR3 is CSAKGHPLNEQFF. The CDR3 DNA reads TGCAGCGCGAAGGGACACCCCCTCAATGAGCAGTTCTTC. The genes are TRBV29-1 and TRBJ2-1; weak D call: TRBD1 (6 bases). V lost 7 bases, J lost 6 bases, and 16 bases lay in between. This CDR3 spans 13 amino acids. CDR1 is SQVTM, CDR2 ANQGSEA, per germline.

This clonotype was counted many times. The CDR3 coding sequence is TGCAGCGTTGTGAGTGAGAGGGCAGGCCATGGGCAGTTCTTC. Residues: CSVVSERAGHGQFF. The V call is TRBV29-1, the J call TRBJ2-1, with TRBD2 as a possible D gene (5 bases). Trimming pared 4 bases from V and 12 bases from J, leaving 22 bases between. The CDR3 contains 14 residues. Germline CDR1 is SQVTM and CDR2 is ANQGSEA.

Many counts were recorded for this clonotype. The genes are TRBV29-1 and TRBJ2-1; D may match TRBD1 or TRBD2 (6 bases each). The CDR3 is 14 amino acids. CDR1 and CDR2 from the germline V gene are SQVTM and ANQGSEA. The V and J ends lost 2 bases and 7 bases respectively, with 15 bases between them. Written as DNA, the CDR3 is TGCAGCGTTGAACGCAGGGGTGGGGGGAATGAGCAGTTCTTC. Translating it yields CSVERRGGGNEQFF.

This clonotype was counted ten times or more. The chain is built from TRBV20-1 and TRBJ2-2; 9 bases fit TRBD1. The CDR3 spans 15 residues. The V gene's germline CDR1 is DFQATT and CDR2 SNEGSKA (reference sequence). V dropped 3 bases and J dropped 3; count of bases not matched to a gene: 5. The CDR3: CSARGTGWYTGELFF. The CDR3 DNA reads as TGCAGTGCTAGGGGGACAGGGTGGTACACCGGGGAGCTGTTTTTT.

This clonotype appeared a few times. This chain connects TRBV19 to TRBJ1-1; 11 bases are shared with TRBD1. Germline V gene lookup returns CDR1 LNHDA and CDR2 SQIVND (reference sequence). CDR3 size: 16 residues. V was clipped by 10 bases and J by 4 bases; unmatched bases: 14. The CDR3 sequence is CATQDRGLWLGTEAFF. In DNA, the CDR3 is TGTGCCACCCAGGACAGGGGGCTTTGGTTGGGCACTGAAGCTTTCTTT.

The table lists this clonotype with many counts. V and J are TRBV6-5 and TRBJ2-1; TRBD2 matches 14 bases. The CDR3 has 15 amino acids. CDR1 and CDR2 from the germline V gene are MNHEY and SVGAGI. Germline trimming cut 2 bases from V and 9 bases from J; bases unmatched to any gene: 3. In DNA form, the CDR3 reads TGTGCCAGCAGTTACCGGACTAGCGGGAGGAGTGAGCAGTTCTTC. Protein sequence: CASSYRTSGRSEQFF.